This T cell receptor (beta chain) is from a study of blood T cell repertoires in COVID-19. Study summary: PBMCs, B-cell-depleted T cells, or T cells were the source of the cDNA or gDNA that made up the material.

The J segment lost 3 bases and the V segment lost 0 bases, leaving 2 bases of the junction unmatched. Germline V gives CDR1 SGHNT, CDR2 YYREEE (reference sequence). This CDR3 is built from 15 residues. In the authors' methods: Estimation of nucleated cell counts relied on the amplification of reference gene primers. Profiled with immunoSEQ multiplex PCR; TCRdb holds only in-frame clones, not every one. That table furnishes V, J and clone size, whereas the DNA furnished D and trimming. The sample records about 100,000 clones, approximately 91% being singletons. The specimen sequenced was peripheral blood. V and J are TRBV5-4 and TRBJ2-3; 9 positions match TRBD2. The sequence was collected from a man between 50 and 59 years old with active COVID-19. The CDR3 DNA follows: TGTGCCAGCAGCTTGGGAGCGGGAGGTACAGATACGCAGTATTTT. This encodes CASSLGAGGTDTQYF.